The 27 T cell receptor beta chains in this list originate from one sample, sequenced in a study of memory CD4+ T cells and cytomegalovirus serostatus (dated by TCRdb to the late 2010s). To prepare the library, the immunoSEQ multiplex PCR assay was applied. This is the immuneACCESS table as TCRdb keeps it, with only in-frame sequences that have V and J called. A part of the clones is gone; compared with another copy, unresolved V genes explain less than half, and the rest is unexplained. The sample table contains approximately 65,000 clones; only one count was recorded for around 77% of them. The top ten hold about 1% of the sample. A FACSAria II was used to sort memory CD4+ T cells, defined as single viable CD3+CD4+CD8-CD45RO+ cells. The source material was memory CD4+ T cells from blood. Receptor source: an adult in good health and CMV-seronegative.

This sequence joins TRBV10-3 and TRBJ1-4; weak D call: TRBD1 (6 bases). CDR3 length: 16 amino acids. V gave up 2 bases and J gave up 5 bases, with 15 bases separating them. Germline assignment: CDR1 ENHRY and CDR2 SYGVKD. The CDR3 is CAISELETGDNEKLFF. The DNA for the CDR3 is TGTGCCATCAGTGAGCTGGAGACAGGAGACAATGAAAAACTGTTTTTT.

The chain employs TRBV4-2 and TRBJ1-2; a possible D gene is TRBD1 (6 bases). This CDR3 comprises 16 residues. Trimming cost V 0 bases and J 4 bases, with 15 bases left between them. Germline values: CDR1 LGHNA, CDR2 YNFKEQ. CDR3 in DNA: TGTGCCAGCAGCCAAGAGGAACGGGGGGCGGGCTATGGCTACACCTTC. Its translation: CASSQEERGAGYGYTF.

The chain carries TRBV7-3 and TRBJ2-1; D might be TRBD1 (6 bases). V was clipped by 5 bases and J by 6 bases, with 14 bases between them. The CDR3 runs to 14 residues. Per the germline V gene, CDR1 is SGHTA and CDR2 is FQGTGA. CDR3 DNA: TGTGCCAGCAGCCTCCGGGACAAGAGCAATGAGCAGTTCTTC. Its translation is CASSLRDKSNEQFF.

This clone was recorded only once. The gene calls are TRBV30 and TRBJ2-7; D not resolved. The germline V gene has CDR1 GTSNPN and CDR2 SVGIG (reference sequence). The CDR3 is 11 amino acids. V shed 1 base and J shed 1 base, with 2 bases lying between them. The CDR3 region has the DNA TGTGCCTGGAGTGCATCCTACGAGCAGTACTTC. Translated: CAWSASYEQYF.

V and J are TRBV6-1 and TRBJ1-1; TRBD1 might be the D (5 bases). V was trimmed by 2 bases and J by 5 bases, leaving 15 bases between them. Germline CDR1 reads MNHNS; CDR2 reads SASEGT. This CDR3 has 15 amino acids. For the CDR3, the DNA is TGTGCCAGCAGTGAAAACTTCAGGGTCGAGACTGAAGCTTTCTTT. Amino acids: CASSENFRVETEAFF.

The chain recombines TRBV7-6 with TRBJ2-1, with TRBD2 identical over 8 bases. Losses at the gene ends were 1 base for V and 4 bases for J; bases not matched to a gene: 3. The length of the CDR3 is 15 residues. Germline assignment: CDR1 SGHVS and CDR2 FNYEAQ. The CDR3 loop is CASSLVLAAYNEQFF. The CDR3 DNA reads TGTGCCAGCAGCTTAGTACTAGCGGCGTACAATGAGCAGTTCTTC.

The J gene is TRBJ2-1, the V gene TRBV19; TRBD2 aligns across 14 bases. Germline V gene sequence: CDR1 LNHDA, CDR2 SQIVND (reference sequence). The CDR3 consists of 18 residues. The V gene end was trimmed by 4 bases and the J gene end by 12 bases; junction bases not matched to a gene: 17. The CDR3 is CASSTHAGTSGRGSVQFF. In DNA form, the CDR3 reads TGTGCCAGTAGTACCCACGCCGGGACTAGCGGGAGAGGGAGTGTGCAGTTCTTC. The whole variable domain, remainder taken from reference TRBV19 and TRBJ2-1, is DGGITQSPKYLFRKEGQNVTLSCEQNLNHDAMYWYRQDPGQGLRLIYYSQIVNDFQKGDIAEGYSVSREKKESFPLTVTSAQKNPTAFYLCASSTHAGTSGRGSVQFFGPGTRLTVL.

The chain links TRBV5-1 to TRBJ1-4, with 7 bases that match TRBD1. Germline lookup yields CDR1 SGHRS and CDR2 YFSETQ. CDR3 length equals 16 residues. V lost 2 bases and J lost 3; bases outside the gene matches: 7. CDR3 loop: CASSLIGQASNEKLFF. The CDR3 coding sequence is TGCGCCAGCAGCTTAATAGGACAGGCGTCTAATGAAAAACTGTTTTTT.

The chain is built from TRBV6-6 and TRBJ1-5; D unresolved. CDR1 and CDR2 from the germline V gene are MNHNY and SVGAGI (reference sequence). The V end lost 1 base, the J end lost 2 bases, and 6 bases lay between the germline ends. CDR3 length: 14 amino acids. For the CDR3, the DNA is TGTGCCAGCAGTTACTTAACAGGCAATCAGCCCCAGCATTTT. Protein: CASSYLTGNQPQHF.

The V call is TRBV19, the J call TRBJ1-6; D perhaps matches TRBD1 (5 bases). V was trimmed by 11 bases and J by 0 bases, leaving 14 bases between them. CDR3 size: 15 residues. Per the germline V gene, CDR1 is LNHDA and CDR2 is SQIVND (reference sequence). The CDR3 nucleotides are TGTGCCGTCTCCGGGACCATCTCCTATAATTCACCCCTCCACTTT. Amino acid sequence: CAVSGTISYNSPLHF.

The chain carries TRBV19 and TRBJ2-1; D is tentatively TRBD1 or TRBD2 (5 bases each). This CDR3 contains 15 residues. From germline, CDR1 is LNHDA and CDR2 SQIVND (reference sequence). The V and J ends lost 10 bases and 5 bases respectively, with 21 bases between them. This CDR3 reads CATRLGTAANNEQFF. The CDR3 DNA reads TGTGCCACCCGACTCGGGACGGCGGCCAACAATGAGCAGTTCTTC.

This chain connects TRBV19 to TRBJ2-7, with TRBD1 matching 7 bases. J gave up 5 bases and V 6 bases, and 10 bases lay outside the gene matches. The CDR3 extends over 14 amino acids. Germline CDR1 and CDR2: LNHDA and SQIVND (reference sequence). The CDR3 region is CASSVDRVLNEQYF. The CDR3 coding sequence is TGTGCCAGTAGCGTTGACAGGGTCCTAAACGAGCAGTACTTC.

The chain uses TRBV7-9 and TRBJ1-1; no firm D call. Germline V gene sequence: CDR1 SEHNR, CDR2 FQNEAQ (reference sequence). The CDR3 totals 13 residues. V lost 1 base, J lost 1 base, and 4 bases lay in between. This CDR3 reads CASSLDTNTEAFF. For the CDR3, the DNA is TGTGCCAGCAGCTTAGATACGAACACTGAAGCTTTCTTT.

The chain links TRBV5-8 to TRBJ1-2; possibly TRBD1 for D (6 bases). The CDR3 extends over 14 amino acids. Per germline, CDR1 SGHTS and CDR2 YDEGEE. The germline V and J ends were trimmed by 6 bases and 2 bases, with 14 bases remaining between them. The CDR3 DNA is TGTGCCAGCAACCCAGGCGACAGGAACTATGGCTACACCTTC. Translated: CASNPGDRNYGYTF.

The CDR3 region is CASSFPGETDTQYF. CDR3 bases: TGTGCCAGCAGCTTTCCGGGAGAGACAGATACGCAGTATTTT. The chain uses TRBV7-2 and TRBJ2-3; possibly TRBD2 for D (6 bases). The CDR3 runs 14 residues. V gave up 3 bases and J gave up 3 bases, with 10 bases separating them. Germline CDR1 is SGHTA and CDR2 is FQGNSA.

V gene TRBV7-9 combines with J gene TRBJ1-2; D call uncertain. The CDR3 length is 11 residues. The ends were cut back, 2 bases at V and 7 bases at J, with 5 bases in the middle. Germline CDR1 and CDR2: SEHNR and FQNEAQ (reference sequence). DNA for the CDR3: TGTGCCAGCAGCTTACAGGCTGGCTACACCTTC. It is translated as CASSLQAGYTF.

CDR3: CASSYPRGGGRYGYTF. In nucleotides, the CDR3 is TGTGCCAGCAGTTACCCCCGAGGGGGGGGCCGCTATGGCTACACCTTC. The chain has TRBV6-5 and TRBJ1-2, with D possibly matching TRBD1 (6 bases). V dropped 2 bases and J dropped 4 bases, with 17 bases sitting between them. CDR1 and CDR2 from the germline V gene are MNHEY and SVGAGI. The CDR3 sequence is 16 residues long.

CDR3 sequence (DNA): TGCGCCAGCAGCTTGGGGCATAATGAGCAGTTCTTC. Translating gives CASSLGHNEQFF. This chain joins TRBV5-1 and TRBJ2-1; D is ambiguous. V was cut by 0 bases and J by 7 bases, with 5 bases left in between. This CDR3 has 12 residues. The germline gives CDR1 SGHRS, CDR2 YFSETQ.

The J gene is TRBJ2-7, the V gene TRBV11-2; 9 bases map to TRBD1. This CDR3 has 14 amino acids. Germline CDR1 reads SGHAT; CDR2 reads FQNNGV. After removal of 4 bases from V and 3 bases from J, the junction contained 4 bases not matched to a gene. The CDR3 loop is CASSSPTGGYEQYF. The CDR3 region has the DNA TGTGCCAGCAGCTCCCCGACAGGGGGCTACGAGCAGTACTTC. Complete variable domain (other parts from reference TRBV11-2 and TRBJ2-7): EAGVAQSPRYKIIEKRQSVAFWCNPISGHATLYWYQQILGQGPKLLIQFQNNGVVDDSQLPKDRFSAERLKGVDSTLKIQPAKLEDSAVYLCASSSPTGGYEQYFGPGTRLTVT.

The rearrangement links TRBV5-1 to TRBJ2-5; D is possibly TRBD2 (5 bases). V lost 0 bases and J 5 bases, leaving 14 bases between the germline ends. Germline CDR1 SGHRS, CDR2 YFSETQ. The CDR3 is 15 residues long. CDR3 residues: CASSLDTRRGETQYF. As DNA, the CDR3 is TGCGCCAGCAGCTTGGATACTAGGCGCGGGGAGACCCAGTACTTC.

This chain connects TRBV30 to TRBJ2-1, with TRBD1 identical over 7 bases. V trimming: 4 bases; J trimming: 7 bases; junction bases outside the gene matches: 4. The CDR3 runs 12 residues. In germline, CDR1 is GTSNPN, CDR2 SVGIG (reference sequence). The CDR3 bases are TGTGCCTGGAACAGGGGTAGTAATGAGCAGTTCTTC. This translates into CAWNRGSNEQFF.

This CDR3 reads CASSGTRRTGMNSPLHF. The CDR3 DNA reads TGTGCCAGCAGTGGAACCCGTCGGACAGGGATGAATTCACCCCTCCACTTT. The chain has TRBV6-1 and TRBJ1-6, with 8 bases lining up with TRBD1. The junction had 12 bases not matched to a gene; V was cut back by 4 bases and J by 7 bases. The CDR3 length is 17 residues. Germline V gene sequence: CDR1 MNHNS, CDR2 SASEGT.

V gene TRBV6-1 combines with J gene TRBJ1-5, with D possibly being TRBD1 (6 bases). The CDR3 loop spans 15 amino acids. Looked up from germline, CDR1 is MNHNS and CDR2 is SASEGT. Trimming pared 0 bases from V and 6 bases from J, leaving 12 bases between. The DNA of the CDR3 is TGTGCCAGCAGTGAAGCCGAGGGGGGTATTCAGCCCCAGCATTTT. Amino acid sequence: CASSEAEGGIQPQHF.

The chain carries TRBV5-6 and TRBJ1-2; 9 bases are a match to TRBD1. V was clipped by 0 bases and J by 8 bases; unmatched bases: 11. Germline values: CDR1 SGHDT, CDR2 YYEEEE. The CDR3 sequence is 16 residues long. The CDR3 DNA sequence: TGTGCCAGCAGCTTGGATGCCCACAGGGGGCCGGGCGGCTACACCTTC. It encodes CASSLDAHRGPGGYTF.

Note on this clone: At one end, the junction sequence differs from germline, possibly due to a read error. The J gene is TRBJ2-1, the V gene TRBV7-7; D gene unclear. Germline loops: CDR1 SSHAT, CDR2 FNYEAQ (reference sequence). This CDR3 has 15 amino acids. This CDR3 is CASSLVDGSYNEQFF. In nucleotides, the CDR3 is TGTGCTAGCAGCTTAGTGGACGGTTCCTACAATGAGCAGTTCTTC.

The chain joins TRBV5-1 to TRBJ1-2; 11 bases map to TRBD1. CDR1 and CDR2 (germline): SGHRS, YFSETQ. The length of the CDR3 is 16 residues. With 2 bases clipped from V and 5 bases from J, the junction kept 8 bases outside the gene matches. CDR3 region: CASSLYGQGAEYGYTF. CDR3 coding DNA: TGCGCCAGCAGCTTATATGGACAGGGGGCTGAGTATGGCTACACCTTC. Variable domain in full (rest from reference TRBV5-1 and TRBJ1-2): KAGVTQTPRYLIKTRGQQVTLSCSPISGHRSVSWYQQTPGQGLQFLFEYFSETQRNKGNFPGRFSGRQFSNSRSEMNVSTLELGDSALYLCASSLYGQGAEYGYTFGSGTRLTVV.

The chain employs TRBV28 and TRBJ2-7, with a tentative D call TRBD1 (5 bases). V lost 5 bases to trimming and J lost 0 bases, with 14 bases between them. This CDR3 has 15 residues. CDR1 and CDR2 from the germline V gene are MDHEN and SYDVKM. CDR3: CASSAPQGPSYEQYF. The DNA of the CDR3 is TGTGCCAGCAGTGCTCCGCAGGGCCCCTCCTACGAGCAGTACTTC.